A selection of T cell receptor beta chains follows, all from one sample in a study of OX40 agonist ivuxolimab in advanced cancers. Assay used: immunoSEQ multiplex PCR; TCRdb lists only in-frame clones, some missing. The data show around 100,000 clones, around 87% seen once. The specimen comprised CD4+ or CD8+ T cells sorted from blood, sampled in a trial of the OX40 agonist ivuxolimab. The receptors were sampled from an adult with an advanced solid tumor such as melanoma, head and neck, liver or kidney cancer. The CDR3 runs from the conserved cysteine through the conserved F or W. A D gene is named only where the DNA matches it firmly. Part of the rows lack a size; the others show once, few, many or a class for expanded clones.

>TRBJ1-5|once|TRBD1|TRBV19
CASGTGGVGNQPQHF
TGTGCCAGTGGGACAGGGGGTGTTGGCAATCAGCCCCAGCATTTT
>TRBJ1-4|-|-|TRBV27
CASSFFGGNEKLFF
TGTGCCAGCAGCTTTTTTGGGGGCAATGAAAAACTGTTTTTT
>TRBJ2-1|once|TRBD2|TRBV7-9
CASSLPLVGGVEQFF
TGTGCCAGCAGCTTACCACTTGTCGGGGGGGTTGAGCAGTTCTTC
>TRBJ2-7|-|-|TRBV7-9
CASSLEGNNYEQYF
TGTGCCAGCAGCTTGGAGGGAAACAACTACGAGCAGTACTTC
>TRBJ1-3|-|TRBD1|TRBV11-2
CASSSYRGSSGNTIYF
TGTGCCAGCAGTTCATACAGGGGAAGCTCTGGAAACACCATATATTTT
>TRBJ2-3|-|-|TRBV9
CASSVEGAGDTQYF
TGTGCCAGCAGCGTAGAAGGGGCCGGGGATACGCAGTATTTT
>TRBJ2-1|-|TRBD2|TRBV19
CASSIHSPGLAGTEQFF
TGTGCCAGTAGTATTCACTCTCCGGGACTAGCGGGGACTGAGCAGTTCTTC
>TRBJ2-2|few|-|TRBV19
CASTLGGSGTGELFF
TGTGCCAGTACCCTGGGTGGGTCAGGCACCGGGGAGCTGTTTTTT
>TRBJ2-7|-|TRBD2|TRBV19
CASSIIPSGLYEQYF
TGTGCCAGTAGTATTATCCCTAGCGGTTTATACGAGCAGTACTTC
>TRBJ1-4|-|TRBD1|TRBV18
CASSPGQGGKHEKLFF
TGTGCCAGCTCACCAGGACAGGGTGGGAAGCATGAAAAACTGTTTTTT
>TRBJ2-1|-|-|TRBV29-1
CSVVDGAGAGYNEQFF
TGCAGCGTTGTCGACGGAGCTGGGGCAGGATACAATGAGCAGTTCTTC
>TRBJ2-2|-|TRBD1|TRBV27
CASSPRTGRTGSYTGELFF
TGTGCCAGCAGTCCCCGGACAGGGCGAACAGGGTCCTACACCGGGGAGCTGTTTTTT
>TRBJ2-1|-|-|TRBV10-3
CAISESRSSYNEQFF
TGTGCCATCAGTGAGTCCAGGAGCTCCTACAATGAGCAGTTCTTC
>TRBJ2-7|once|-|TRBV6-5
CASRRGEGYEQYF
TGTGCCAGCAGGAGGGGAGAGGGCTACGAGCAGTACTTC
>TRBJ1-1|-|TRBD1|TRBV30
CAWSRDRGPSSEAFF
TGTGCCTGGAGTAGGGACAGGGGGCCGAGTTCTGAAGCTTTCTTT
>TRBJ2-2|-|-|TRBV6-1
CASSGHREGTGELFF
TGTGCCAGCAGTGGACACAGGGAGGGCACCGGGGAGCTGTTTTTT
>TRBJ1-5|-|-|TRBV6-5
CASSLNRDSNQPQHF
TGTGCCAGCAGTTTAAACAGGGATAGCAATCAGCCCCAGCATTTT
>TRBJ1-4|-|-|TRBV27
CASSLRGEKLFF
TGTGCCAGCAGTTTGCGGGGTGAAAAACTGTTTTTT
>TRBJ2-2|once|-|TRBV6-1
CASSEGTGELFF
TGTGCCAGCAGTGAAGGCACCGGGGAGCTGTTTTTT
>TRBJ2-7|-|TRBD2|TRBV6-4
CASSDSTSGVVIVSCEQYF
TGTGCCAGCAGTGACTCTACTAGCGGGGTGGTTATTGTTTCGTGCGAGCAGTACTTC
>TRBJ2-7|-|-|TRBV5-1
CASSDNSAGTRSYEQYF
TGCGCCAGCAGCGACAACTCAGCCGGGACACGCTCCTACGAGCAGTACTTC
>TRBJ1-3|-|-|TRBV19
CASRLTGANTIYF
TGTGCCAGTAGACTCACCGGGGCGAACACCATATATTTT
>TRBJ2-2|-|-|TRBV7-3
CASSNKPTTVGTGELFF
TGTGCCAGCAGCAATAAACCTACGACAGTCGGTACCGGGGAGCTGTTTTTT
>TRBJ2-3|-|TRBD2|TRBV5-1
CASNSGGALDTQYF
TGCGCCAGCAACAGCGGGGGGGCCTTAGATACGCAGTATTTT
>TRBJ2-7|-|TRBD1|TRBV7-8
CASSTGTGVHLYEQYF
TGTGCCAGCAGTACCGGGACAGGGGTTCATCTCTACGAGCAGTACTTC
>TRBJ2-1|-|-|TRBV5-1
CASSFARDTYGQFF
TGCGCCAGCAGCTTTGCGCGGGACACGTACGGGCAGTTCTTC
>TRBJ1-2|-|TRBD1|TRBV6-1
CASSEDRGLGGYTF
TGTGCCAGCAGTGAAGACAGGGGGCTAGGTGGCTACACCTTC
>TRBJ2-2|once|-|TRBV5-1
CASSREGGPNTGELFF
TGCGCCAGCAGCCGCGAGGGGGGCCCGAACACCGGGGAGCTGTTTTTT
>TRBJ2-7|-|TRBD2|TRBV10-3
CAISEVTSGSYEQYF
TGTGCCATCAGTGAGGTAACTAGCGGGTCCTACGAGCAGTACTTC
>TRBJ1-6|-|-|TRBV9
CASSGAPSTGPNSPLHF
TGTGCCAGCAGCGGCGCTCCCTCGACAGGCCCCAATTCACCCCTCCACTTT
>TRBJ2-5|-|-|TRBV27
CASSPYLTVKETQYF
TGTGCCAGCAGTCCGTACTTGACAGTCAAAGAGACCCAGTACTTC
>TRBJ2-1|-|TRBD1|TRBV19
CASSTVDRGNEQFF
TGTGCCAGTAGTACGGTGGACAGGGGCAATGAGCAGTTCTTC
>TRBJ1-2|-|-|TRBV14
CASSQGLQANYGYTF
TGTGCCAGCAGCCAAGGACTACAGGCTAACTATGGCTACACCTTC
>TRBJ1-2|few|-|TRBV28
CASSIDSSYGYTF
TGTGCCAGCAGTATCGACAGTTCCTATGGCTACACCTTC
>TRBJ2-5|-|-|TRBV5-1
CASSLLAQETQYF
TGCGCCAGCAGCTTGCTGGCACAAGAGACCCAGTACTTC
>TRBJ1-4|-|TRBD1|TRBV15
CATSSGRQGSLEKLFF
TGTGCCACCAGCAGCGGCAGACAGGGTAGTTTAGAAAAACTGTTTTTT
>TRBJ1-1|once|-|TRBV19
CASSFAGLVEAFF
TGTGCCAGTAGTTTCGCAGGGCTTGTTGAAGCTTTCTTT
>TRBJ2-1|-|TRBD2|TRBV7-3
CASSPPGTSFHEQFF
TGTGCCAGCAGCCCCCCCGGGACTAGCTTCCATGAGCAGTTCTTC
>TRBJ1-1|-|-|TRBV5-1
CASAIGVNTEAFF
TGCGCCAGCGCCATAGGGGTGAACACTGAAGCTTTCTTT
>TRBJ2-2|-|-|TRBV11-2
CASSFGSSGGGELFF
TGTGCCAGCAGCTTCGGGTCTTCCGGTGGCGGGGAGCTGTTTTTT
>TRBJ1-6|-|-|TRBV7-3
CASSQLGGGHSPLHF
TGTGCCAGCAGCCAATTGGGGGGAGGACACTCACCCCTCCACTTT
>TRBJ2-5|-|-|TRBV7-3
CASSLALPFQETQYF
TGTGCCAGCAGCTTAGCGTTGCCTTTCCAAGAGACCCAGTACTTC
>TRBJ2-6|-|-|TRBV4-2
CASSQTGSGANVLTF
TGTGCCAGCAGCCAAACGGGCTCTGGGGCCAACGTCCTGACTTTC
>TRBJ2-5|-|-|TRBV23-1
CASSQKSRSRQETQYF
TGCGCCAGCAGTCAAAAGAGCAGGAGTAGGCAAGAGACCCAGTACTTC
>TRBJ2-3|-|TRBD2|TRBV19
CASSTGLAGGTDTQYF
TGTGCCAGTAGTACGGGACTAGCGGGGGGTACAGATACGCAGTATTTT
>TRBJ2-2|-|-|TRBV5-1
CASSVANTGELFF
TGCGCCAGCAGCGTTGCAAACACCGGGGAGCTGTTTTTT
>TRBJ2-5|once|TRBD2|TRBV5-1
CASSLGGRSETQYF
TGCGCCAGCAGCCTCGGGGGGAGGTCGGAGACCCAGTACTTC
>TRBJ2-3|-|-|TRBV5-4
CASSLALGTDTQYF
TGTGCCAGCAGCTTGGCGTTGGGCACAGATACGCAGTATTTT
>TRBJ1-3|-|-|TRBV5-1
CASSIDRSSGNTIYF
TGCGCCAGCAGCATCGACAGAAGCTCTGGAAACACCATATATTTT
>TRBJ2-2|-|-|TRBV28
CASRITGKGVTGELFF
TGTGCCAGCCGCATCACAGGGAAGGGAGTCACCGGGGAGCTGTTTTTT
>TRBJ1-2|-|-|TRBV2
CASSETGFGYGYTF
TGTGCCAGCAGTGAAACAGGGTTTGGCTATGGCTACACCTTC
>TRBJ1-3|once|-|TRBV15
CATSREAGNGNTIYF
TGTGCCACCAGCAGAGAGGCAGGGAATGGAAACACCATATATTTT
>TRBJ2-7|-|-|TRBV11-3
CASSPGPAYEQYF
TGTGCCAGCAGCCCCGGGCCCGCCTACGAGCAGTACTTC
>TRBJ2-1|-|TRBD2|TRBV7-2
CASSLGGLAGNEQFF
TGTGCCAGCAGCTTAGGAGGACTAGCGGGCAATGAGCAGTTCTTC
>TRBJ2-6|-|-|TRBV7-3
CASSLTFPGSSGANVLTF
TGTGCCAGCAGCTTAACGTTTCCAGGGTCCTCTGGGGCCAACGTCCTGACTTTC